This T cell receptor beta chain is from a study of cytomegalovirus exposure and HLA in healthy donors. Study information: Around 89 million unique TCRs from HLA-typed donors made up an early data release.

Study-level findings and limits: For TCR beta chains, V- and J-gene trimming was later linked to a missense DCLRE1C variant. TRBV6-2, TRBV6-3 and some other V segments were unresolvable in 87-base-pair reads.

In the case of this clone: The antigen is unknown.

V gave up 6 bases and J gave up 1 base; unmatched junction bases: 10. Looked up from germline, CDR1 is LNHDA and CDR2 is SQIVND (reference sequence). The length of the CDR3 is 16 residues. The PCR made use of 60 Vbeta and 13 Jbeta primers. Profiling relied on immunoSEQ multiplex PCR, and the TCRdb table lists in-frame clones only, not all of them. The sample has about 130,000 clones; 70% to 80% are singletons. The specimen sequenced was PBMCs. The chain is built from TRBV19 and TRBJ2-5; 8 bases agree with TRBD1. The source is a woman aged 50 to 65 in good health and CMV-seronegative. The CDR3 reads CASSSTGGPLQETQYF. CDR3 in DNA: TGTGCCAGTAGCTCAACAGGGGGGCCCCTCCAAGAGACCCAGTACTTC.